This paragraph reports one T cell receptor beta chain. Its cognate antigen is unknown. Trimming cost V 4 bases and J 3 bases, with 18 bases left between them. CDR3 length: 17 amino acids. Germline V gene data show CDR1 as MGHRA and CDR2 as YSYEKL. These data are taken from a study of T cells in localized non-small cell lung cancer. Whole-study results and caveats: Turning up in adjacent lung were a median approximately 57 of the top 100 tumor clones. Multi-region tumor sequencing was not done, so intratumor heterogeneity could not be excluded. In the blood, greater T cell density corresponded to longer overall survival. Measurement of T cell clonality placed uninvolved adjacent lung highest, above the level in tumor.

TCRdb's table, derived via immunoSEQ multiplex PCR, lists solely in-frame clones and lacks some. The table records approximately 26,000 clones, 81% of them present only once. The gene calls are TRBV4-1 and TRBJ1-4; D gene uncertain. The sequencing used peripheral blood, collected before any cancer treatment. The clonotype comes from a man aged 40 to 75 with stage III squamous cell lung carcinoma. The CDR3 region is CASSPWALGRSNEKLFF. As DNA, the CDR3 is TGCGCCAGCAGCCCATGGGCCCTCGGGAGGTCTAATGAAAAACTGTTTTTT.